The TCR beta chain under discussion was sequenced for a study of shared clonotypes between healthy human individuals. Background on the study: A donor's plate count was three for CD4 naive and three for CD4 memory; CD8 naive had two and CD8 memory one. General study results and limits: It was anticipated that sequencing depth would influence how many clonotypes donors shared. Generation probability values for non-shared clonotypes were lower than those for clonotypes shared by all four donors.

Data came from immunoSEQ multiplex PCR; TCRdb stores just in-frame clones and leaves some out. The sample shows roughly 2,000,000 clones, less than 95% of them seen only once. The CDR3 extends over 16 amino acids. V was cut by 8 bases and J by 8 bases, with 22 bases left in between. Germline V gives CDR1 MGHDK, CDR2 SYGVNS. Turning to this clone: Its specificity is not known.

The naive CD8 population came from CD45RO-negative cells selected for CCR7, without terminally differentiated effector memory CD45RA+ cells. The donor cohort consisted entirely of Caucasian adults residing in Nashville, Tennessee. This receptor was obtained from a man aged 18 to 35 in good health. The sample consisted of naive CD8+ T cells sorted from blood. The J gene is TRBJ1-6, the V gene TRBV25-1; no clear D. CDR3 loop: CASRAGIRGLDSPLHF. The CDR3 region has the DNA TGTGCCAGCCGTGCGGGCATTCGTGGCCTCGATTCACCCCTCCACTTT.